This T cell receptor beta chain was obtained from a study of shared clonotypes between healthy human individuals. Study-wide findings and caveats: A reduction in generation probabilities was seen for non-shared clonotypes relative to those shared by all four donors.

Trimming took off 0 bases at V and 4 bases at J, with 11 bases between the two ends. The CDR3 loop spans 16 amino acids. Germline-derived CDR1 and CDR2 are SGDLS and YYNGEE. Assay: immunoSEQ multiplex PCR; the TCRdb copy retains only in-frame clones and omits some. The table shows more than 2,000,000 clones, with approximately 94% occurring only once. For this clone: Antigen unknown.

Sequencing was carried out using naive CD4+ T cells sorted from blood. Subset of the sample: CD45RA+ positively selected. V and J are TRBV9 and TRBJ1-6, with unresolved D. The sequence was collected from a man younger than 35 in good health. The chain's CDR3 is CASSVGGGMYNSPLHF. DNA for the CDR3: TGTGCCAGCAGCGTAGGAGGAGGGATGTATAATTCACCCCTCCACTTT.